The rows below give T cell receptor beta chains drawn from one sample of a study of cytomegalovirus exposure and HLA in healthy donors. Here immunoSEQ multiplex PCR was the method, and the copy in TCRdb shows in-frame clones only, minus some. The repertoire has about 180,000 clones, 75% to 85% of them found once; the top ten carry roughly 4.9%. Material for sequencing was PBMCs. The receptors shown here come from a woman between 18 and 30 years old in good health and CMV-seropositive. Both conserved end residues are part of each CDR3. D genes are given only for firm matches. Part of the rows lack a size; the others show once, few, many or a class for expanded clones.

TRBD1	-	TRBV11-3	TRBJ1-6	TGTGCCAGCAGCCAGACAGGGTCGGGGAATTCACCCCTCCACTTT	CASSQTGSGNSPLHF
-	-	TRBV19	TRBJ2-2	TGTGCCAGTAGTATATCTCCCGGGGAGCTGTTTTTT	CASSISPGELFF
-	few	TRBV9	TRBJ2-3	TGTGCCAGCAGCGTAGCTCTCTTCGGCACAGATACGCAGTATTTT	CASSVALFGTDTQYF
TRBD1	few	TRBV5-6	TRBJ2-7	TGTGCCAGCAGCCCTCTCGGGACAGGGGCGTACGAGCAGTACTTC	CASSPLGTGAYEQYF
TRBD2	-	TRBV4-3	TRBJ2-5	TGCGCCAGCAGCCAAGGCTCACTAGCGGGGGGGCTAGAGACCCAGTACTTC	CASSQGSLAGGLETQYF
-	-	TRBV11-2	TRBJ2-2	TGTGCCAGCAGCTTAGTTGGGGGGGCTAAGGAAAGGACCGGGGAGCTGTTTTTT	CASSLVGGAKERTGELFF
-	-	TRBV7-2	TRBJ2-7	TGTGCCAGCAGACAGGGCACAGTGATCGAGCAGTACTTC	CASRQGTVIEQYF
-	-	TRBV4-2	TRBJ2-3	TGTGCCAGCAGCCAAGATCGTCCACTAGGTGGGGCAGATACGCAGTATTTT	CASSQDRPLGGADTQYF
TRBD1	-	TRBV7-2	TRBJ2-1	TGTGCCAGCAGCCAAAGGACAGGTCCCCCCAATGAGCAGTTCTTC	CASSQRTGPPNEQFF
TRBD2	-	TRBV27	TRBJ2-1	TGTGCCAGCAGTACGGGACTAGCGGGGGATGAGCAGTTCTTC	CASSTGLAGDEQFF
TRBD2	-	TRBV9	TRBJ2-7	TGTGCCAGCAGCGCATCCGCAGGACTAGCGGCCTCCTACGAGCAGTACTTC	CASSASAGLAASYEQYF
-	-	TRBV4-3	TRBJ1-3	TGCGCCAGCAGCCGGGGAGGTCGGGGGACTGGAAACACCATATATTTT	CASSRGGRGTGNTIYF
TRBD1	-	TRBV15	TRBJ2-2	TGTGCCACCAGCAGAGGTTCAGGGGGAGACACCGGGGAGCTGTTTTTT	CATSRGSGGDTGELFF
-	-	TRBV30	TRBJ1-2	TGTGCCTGGAGTGTACCGGTTGGCTACACCTTC	CAWSVPVGYTF
-	-	TRBV28	TRBJ2-7	TGTGCCAGCAGTAAAAACAGGGAGCAGTACTTC	CASSKNREQYF
-	-	TRBV4-1	TRBJ1-1	TGCGCCAGCAGCCCTCCATCGGCAGGGGTGAACACTGAAGCTTTCTTT	CASSPPSAGVNTEAFF
-	few	TRBV15	TRBJ2-6	TGTGCCACCAGCAGAGATCTAAGATCTGGGGCCAACGTCCTGACTTTC	CATSRDLRSGANVLTF
-	-	TRBV5-1	TRBJ2-2	TGCGCCAGCAGCTTACAGGCAGGGAAAACCGGGGAGCTGTTTTTT	CASSLQAGKTGELFF
TRBD2	once	TRBV7-3	TRBJ2-1	TGTGCCAGCAGCTTAAGCTTAGCGGGGCGGGCTGAGCAGTTCTTC	CASSLSLAGRAEQFF
TRBD2	-	TRBV7-3	TRBJ2-5	TGTGCCAGCAGCAAGGGCCTAGCGGGACTCCAAGAGACCCAGTACTTC	CASSKGLAGLQETQYF
-	-	TRBV2	TRBJ2-5	TGTGCCAGCTCTTACGCGGCAGAGACCCAGTACTTC	CASSYAAETQYF
-	once	TRBV7-6	TRBJ1-5	TGTGCCAGCAGCGCGGGTCCAAATCAGCCCCAGCATTTT	CASSAGPNQPQHF
TRBD1	-	TRBV5-1	TRBJ2-5	TGCGCCAGCAGCTTGGCCACAGGGGAAGAGACCCAGTACTTC	CASSLATGEETQYF
-	few	TRBV6-1	TRBJ2-2	TGTGCCAGCAGTGAACGCGGGGGCCACACCGGGGAGCTGTTTTTT	CASSERGGHTGELFF
-	few	TRBV19	TRBJ1-2	TGTGCCAGTAGTGGGGCGCGGAACGGCTACACCTTC	CASSGARNGYTF
-	-	TRBV5-1	TRBJ2-1	TGCGCCAGCAGCTTGGCGCAGGGTAGGGATGAGCAGTTCTTC	CASSLAQGRDEQFF
-	once	TRBV7-2	TRBJ1-5	TGTGCCAGCAGCCCAGGGATTAGCAATCAGCCCCAGCATTTT	CASSPGISNQPQHF
-	-	TRBV5-1	TRBJ2-2	TGCGCCAGCAGTCCTGGGGGGGCCATCGTAAACACCGGGGAGCTGTTTTTT	CASSPGGAIVNTGELFF
-	-	TRBV28	TRBJ2-7	TGTGCCAGCAGCCTATCGGACACGAGGACCGAGCAGTACTTC	CASSLSDTRTEQYF
-	-	TRBV6-1	TRBJ1-6	TGTGCCAGCAGTGAAATCGGTCTTCTTAATTCACCCCTCCACTTT	CASSEIGLLNSPLHF
-	once	TRBV7-3	TRBJ2-1	TGTGCCAGCAGCTTAGTAAACAATGAGCAGTTCTTC	CASSLVNNEQFF
TRBD2	-	TRBV28	TRBJ2-1	TGTGCCAGCAATCCGGGACTAGAGGTGAACAATGAGCAGTTCTTC	CASNPGLEVNNEQFF
-	-	TRBV18	TRBJ1-1	TGTGCCAGCTCACCATGGCGACAGGTTTCGGACACTGAAGCTTTCTTT	CASSPWRQVSDTEAFF
-	-	TRBV11-2	TRBJ2-5	TGTGCCAGCAGCTTAGACAGGGGAGTCCAAGAGACCCAGTACTTC	CASSLDRGVQETQYF
-	-	TRBV18	TRBJ2-1	TGTGCCAGCTCACTTCTCCCGGGACAAAAGTCCTACAATGAGCAGTTCTTC	CASSLLPGQKSYNEQFF
-	-	TRBV19	TRBJ1-5	TGTGCCAGTAAGGAATGGGAGGGTCAGCCCCAGCATTTT	CASKEWEGQPQHF
-	-	TRBV20-1	TRBJ2-5	TGCAGTGCTACCGAACGGGAGACCCAGTACTTC	CSATERETQYF
TRBD1	-	TRBV15	TRBJ2-7	TGTGCCACCAGCATATTTCCTAGAAGGGACAGGGTTACCTACGAGCAGTACTTC	CATSIFPRRDRVTYEQYF
-	-	TRBV6-1	TRBJ2-1	TGTGCCAGCAGCCACACCGAGGGCCGGCCGCGAGAGCAGTTCTTC	CASSHTEGRPREQFF
-	-	TRBV4-1	TRBJ2-5	TGCGCCAGCAGCCGCTTAGTTTTGGACGGAGGAGGGGAGACCCAGTACTTC	CASSRLVLDGGGETQYF
TRBD1	few	TRBV10-2	TRBJ1-6	TGCGCCAGCGCGATGGATTACAGGGGGCTCCACTTT	CASAMDYRGLHF
TRBD1	-	TRBV18	TRBJ2-7	TGTGCCAGCTCAACTGACAGGGGCATCGGCGAGCAGTACTTC	CASSTDRGIGEQYF
-	once	TRBV19	TRBJ1-5	TGTGCCAGTAGTATACCGGGGAGGGGTGGGGAGCCCCAGCATTTT	CASSIPGRGGEPQHF
TRBD1	few	TRBV9	TRBJ1-6	TGTGCCAGCAGTGCCCGGGACAGCTCATTCACCCTCCACTTT	CASSARDSSFTLHF
-	-	TRBV7-9	TRBJ2-1	TGTGCCAGCAGCTTATTGGGCCCTACAAATGAGCAGTTCTTC	CASSLLGPTNEQFF
TRBD1	-	TRBV6-5	TRBJ2-5	TGTGCCAGCAGTAAACCGGGACAGGGGGCAGAGACCCAGTACTTC	CASSKPGQGAETQYF
-	-	TRBV18	TRBJ2-7	TGTGCCAGCTCACCGTCCGGGACTTCTTTCTACGAGCAGTACTTC	CASSPSGTSFYEQYF
-	-	TRBV29-1	TRBJ1-3	TGCAGCGTTGTAGCTAGACTTCGCTCTGGAAACACCATATATTTT	CSVVARLRSGNTIYF
-	-	TRBV7-9	TRBJ2-5	TGTGCCAGCAGCTCAAATGAAGAGACCCAGTACTTC	CASSSNEETQYF
TRBD1	-	TRBV9	TRBJ1-5	TGTGCCAGCTCCCGGACAGGGAGCAATCAGCCCCAGCATTTT	CASSRTGSNQPQHF
TRBD2	-	TRBV10-1	TRBJ2-3	TGCGCCAGCAGCACTAGCGGCACAGATACGCAGTATTTT	CASSTSGTDTQYF
TRBD1	-	TRBV5-6	TRBJ2-5	TGTGCCAGCAGCTTCGGACAGGGACAAGAGACCCAGTACTTC	CASSFGQGQETQYF
TRBD2	once	TRBV18	TRBJ2-7	TGTGCCAGCTCACCAAGGCTTTTCGGGACAGGCAACTTAGCGGGGGGGCACGAGCAGTACTTC	CASSPRLFGTGNLAGGHEQYF